This T cell receptor beta chain appears in the sequencing data of a study of cytomegalovirus exposure and HLA in healthy donors. Study results and caveats: In presence/absence analyses, roughly uniform sequencing depth across donors was assumed. About 87% or about 30% of the time was how often most TCR beta V segments were productive, according to an earlier analysis. In a later analysis, V- and J-gene trimming of beta chains associated with a DCLRE1C missense variant, replicated independently.

The CDR3 spans 13 residues. Trimming took 2 bases from V and 8 from J, leaving 15 bases between them. Germline CDR1 GTSNPN, CDR2 SVGIG (reference sequence). This clone was observed once. The target antigen is unknown. The PCR was carried out with 60 Vbeta primers and 13 Jbeta primers. Libraries were prepared by immunoSEQ multiplex PCR; TCRdb keeps only in-frame clonotypes and omits some of them. Here the sample spans some 88,000 clones, about 67% being singletons. Input material: PBMCs. V gene TRBV30 combines with J gene TRBJ1-2, with D perhaps matching TRBD1 (5 bases). The clonotype comes from a woman between 18 and 29 years old in good health and CMV-seropositive. The CDR3 sequence is CAWSSQGALGYTF. The CDR3 coding sequence is TGTGCCTGGAGTTCACAAGGGGCCCTCGGCTACACCTTC.